This record concerns one TCR beta chain sequence. The antigen remains undetermined. This sample was taken from a study of blood T cells in healthy people across ages. Overall study: Capture via template switching afforded approximately one barcoded beta molecule per two T cells.

Germline CDR1 and CDR2: SQVTM and ANQGSEA. CDR3 size: 12 residues. Trimming shortened V by 5 bases and J by 8 bases, and 15 bases separated the two germline ends. PCR was performed a second time for roughly 7 to 11 cycles using a sample-barcoded 5' primer and a J-beta primer mix. Each TCR beta cDNA got a 12-nucleotide random molecular identifier. TCRdb reanalysed the 5' RACE reads using MiXCR and keeps one entry per CDR3 protein. Of about 1.6 million distinct CDR3 sequences detected, about 31% appear once; the ten largest clones hold approximately 10%. Notes on the study in general: Bulk PBMC profiling left naive and antigen-experienced comparisons inconclusive. It was held that the diversity estimates obtained from one million T cells were underestimates.

The sequencing input was blood. The clonotype originates from a woman aged 25 to 39 in good health. The chain couples TRBV29-1 to TRBJ1-2; D might be TRBD1 (5 bases). CDR3 loop: CSVRGVGWGYTF. The CDR3 bases are TGCAGCGTTCGGGGGGTAGGCTGGGGCTACACCTTC.